This TCR beta chain was retrieved from a study of T-cell reconstitution after alpha-beta-depleted transplantation in children. This clonotype was counted a few times. Library preparation (for TCRbeta) was performed with unique molecular identifiers. TCRdb reprocessed the PCR reads with MiXCR, giving one entry per CDR3 protein. This sample carries roughly 500,000 distinct CDR3 sequences, about 16% of them seen once, and the ten largest clones take about 3.1%. V lost 7 bases to trimming and J lost 9 bases, with 15 bases between them. This CDR3 is 12 amino acids long. Germline V gives CDR1 LNHDA, CDR2 SQIVND (reference sequence).

The input for sequencing was PBMCs from the stem cell graft donor, taken from the stem cell graft. The chain is built from TRBV19 and TRBJ2-5; D could derive from TRBD1 or TRBD2 (5 bases each). This sequence originates from a human donor who donated a stem cell graft to a child with acute lymphoblastic leukemia. The CDR3 region is CASIGTLLPQYF. The CDR3 DNA reads TGTGCCAGTATCGGGACCCTGCTTCCCCAGTACTTC. The full variable domain, with the rest looked up from reference TRBV19 and TRBJ2-5, is DGGITQSPKYLFRKEGQNVTLSCEQNLNHDAMYWYRQDPGQGLRLIYYSQIVNDFQKGDIAEGYSVSREKKESFPLTVTSAQKNPTAFYLCASIGTLLPQYFGPGTRLLVL.